Only one count was recorded for the clone carrying this T cell receptor beta chain. Method: immunoSEQ multiplex PCR; TCRdb's copy keeps in-frame clones and lacks some. The table has over 60,000 clones, 96% seen once; the top ten hold 2.4%. The entry originates in a study of cytomegalovirus exposure and HLA in healthy donors. Separate from the approximately 700-subject first cohort was the 120-subject validation cohort, to which the donors belonged. V lost 5 bases to trimming and J lost 9 bases; unmatched junction nucleotides: 8. Germline CDR1 KGHSH, CDR2 LQKENI. This CDR3 comprises 14 residues. Material for sequencing was PBMCs. The receptor's source is a young man in good health and CMV-seronegative. The V call is TRBV18, the J call TRBJ2-1; 9 bases fit TRBD1. CDR3 protein: CASSSGTGRTEQFF. As DNA, the CDR3 is TGTGCCAGCTCATCCGGGACAGGGAGGACTGAGCAGTTCTTC. Looking up the rest from reference TRBV18 and TRBJ2-1 gives the full variable domain: NAGVMQNPRHLVRRRGQEARLRCSPMKGHSHVYWYRQLPEEGLKFMVYLQKENIIDESGMPKERFSAEFPKEGPSILRIQQVVRGDSAAYFCASSSGTGRTEQFFGPGTRLTVL.